This TCR beta chain was retrieved from a study of blood T cell repertoires in COVID-19. With 6 bases clipped from V and 4 bases from J, the junction kept 7 bases outside the gene matches. Per the germline V gene, CDR1 is KGHSH and CDR2 is LQKENI. This CDR3 is built from 15 residues. In the authors' methods: Nucleated cell number was recorded as an estimate derived from reference gene primer amplification. Sequencing used immunoSEQ multiplex PCR; TCRdb keeps in-frame clones, though not all of them. V and J calls and clone size follow that table, whereas D and trimming were derived from the DNA. The sample consists of about 100,000 clones, approximately 89% of them appearing once.

The chain is built from TRBV18 and TRBJ2-3, with 10 bases that match TRBD2. The sequence was obtained from a woman in her 30s with acute or convalescent COVID-19. The sequencing input was peripheral blood. DNA for the CDR3: TGTGCCAGCTCGTCCACTAGCGGGGTCGCAGATACGCAGTATTTT. Amino acids: CASSSTSGVADTQYF.